This T cell receptor (beta chain) was retrieved from a study of blood T cell repertoires in COVID-19. Study in general: Sources were T cells, B-cell-depleted T cells, or PBMCs; the material itself was cDNA or gDNA.

The junction had 4 bases not matched to a gene; V was cut back by 5 bases and J by 9 bases. The germline V gene encodes CDR1 DFQATT and CDR2 SNEGSKA (reference sequence). The CDR3 length is 11 residues. Authors' methods: Amplification of reference gene primers provided the estimated nucleated cell counts. Assay: immunoSEQ multiplex PCR; the TCRdb copy retains only in-frame clones and omits some. That table furnishes V, J and clone size, whereas the DNA furnished D and trimming. The sample has some 41,000 clones; about four fifths are singletons. This clone was observed a single time. This chain links TRBV20-1 with TRBJ1-2; 9 bases map to TRBD1. The sequenced sample consisted of peripheral blood. This TCR was sampled from a man aged 35 to 55 with active or convalescent COVID-19. Written as DNA, the CDR3 is TGCAGTGCTCGACAGGGGGAGAGCTACACCTTC. It encodes CSARQGESYTF.